What follows is one TCR beta chain and its context. In the authors' methods: Nucleated cell number was recorded as an estimate derived from reference gene primer amplification. Clones were read by immunoSEQ multiplex PCR, and TCRdb kept only the in-frame ones, dropping some. V and J calls and clone size follow that table, whereas D and trimming were derived from the DNA. The sample has roughly 200,000 clones; roughly nine tenths are singletons. The data are from a study of blood T cell repertoires in COVID-19. Study in general: Samples came from the United States, Italy and Spain, spanning acute and convalescent COVID-19.

V lost 3 bases and J lost 2; bases outside the gene matches: 10. The V gene's germline CDR1 is GTSNPN and CDR2 SVGIG (reference sequence). This CDR3 contains 17 residues. Cohort placement rested on clinical history that participants reported themselves. V and J are TRBV30 and TRBJ2-1, with TRBD1 matching 10 bases. Specimen: PBMCs or T cells enriched from blood (not recorded which). The sequence came from a woman aged 45 to 65 in a cohort exposed to, infected with or recovered from COVID-19 (not recorded which). The CDR3: CAWSARWDRGTYNEQFF. CDR3 bases: TGTGCCTGGAGCGCCCGTTGGGACAGGGGTACCTACAATGAGCAGTTCTTC.